These 32 T cell receptor beta chains share one sample of origin, sequenced in a study of cytotoxic CD8 clonotypes in ibrutinib-treated CLL. Profiling relied on immunoSEQ multiplex PCR, and the TCRdb table lists in-frame clones only, not all of them. The table has fewer than 200,000 clones, approximately 84% seen once. The sequenced sample was PBMCs, obtained after 24 months of ibrutinib treatment. All receptors derive from a human donor with chronic lymphocytic leukemia.

The CDR3, as DNA: TGTGCCAGCAGCCGCGGGAGACAGGGGACAGATACGCAGTATTTT. Residues: CASSRGRQGTDTQYF. This chain connects TRBV7-6 to TRBJ2-3; TRBD1 might be the D (8 bases). Germline assignment: CDR1 SGHVS and CDR2 FNYEAQ. V lost 5 bases, J lost 3 bases, and 15 bases lay in between. CDR3 length: 15 residues.

This rearrangement joins TRBV18 to TRBJ2-5; perhaps TRBD2 as D (5 bases). There are 14 residues in the CDR3. V lost 0 bases, J lost 2 bases, and 7 bases lay in between. CDR1 is KGHSH and CDR2 is LQKENI in the germline V gene. The CDR3 loop is CASSPPGRQETQYF. The CDR3 region has the DNA TGTGCCAGCTCACCACCGGGGAGACAAGAGACCCAGTACTTC.

This chain uses TRBV7-9 with TRBJ1-3; 9 bases line up with TRBD1. Germline V gives CDR1 SEHNR, CDR2 FQNEAQ (reference sequence). J was trimmed by 4 bases and V by 8 bases; bases with no gene match: 9. CDR3 size: 15 residues. Written as DNA, the CDR3 is TGTGCCAGCGGCGGGGGACAGGGTGACGGAAACACCATATATTTT. As protein: CASGGGQGDGNTIYF.

This clone was seen a few times. The chain has TRBV6-1 and TRBJ1-2; 7 bases fit TRBD1. V dropped 6 bases and J dropped 4; count of bases not matched to a gene: 8. Germline V CDR1 and CDR2: MNHNS, SASEGT. The CDR3 consists of 14 residues. The CDR3 is CASRLGQALYGYTF. The CDR3 nucleotides read TGTGCCAGCAGACTAGGACAGGCCCTCTATGGCTACACCTTC.

CDR3 region: CASSIDSGGFTIYF. DNA of the CDR3: TGTGCCAGCAGCATCGACAGTGGGGGGTTCACCATATATTTT. The chain couples TRBV7-8 to TRBJ1-3; D perhaps matches TRBD1 (5 bases). Trimming cost V 5 bases and J 9 bases, with 17 bases left between them. Germline V CDR1 and CDR2: SGHVS, FQNEAQ. CDR3 length: 14 residues.

This chain uses TRBV5-1 with TRBJ1-2; no clear D. V was pared by 2 bases and J by 4 bases, with 21 bases between. This CDR3 contains 17 residues. From germline, CDR1 is SGHRS and CDR2 YFSETQ. The CDR3 region is CASSLEGTPLELYGYTF. CDR3 nucleotide sequence: TGCGCCAGCAGCTTAGAGGGAACCCCCCTTGAACTCTATGGCTACACCTTC. The full variable domain, completed using reference TRBV5-1 and TRBJ1-2, is KAGVTQTPRYLIKTRGQQVTLSCSPISGHRSVSWYQQTPGQGLQFLFEYFSETQRNKGNFPGRFSGRQFSNSRSEMNVSTLELGDSALYLCASSLEGTPLELYGYTFGSGTRLTVV.

The chain joins TRBV14 to TRBJ2-1; 9 bases fit TRBD2. CDR1 and CDR2 from the germline V gene are SGHDN and FVKESK. This CDR3 contains 16 residues. Trimming cost V 1 base and J 1 base; bases outside gene matches: 2. The CDR3 sequence: CASSQVAGASYNEQFF. DNA for the CDR3: TGTGCCAGCAGCCAAGTAGCGGGGGCATCCTACAATGAGCAGTTCTTC.

This chain uses TRBV6-5 with TRBJ1-4; 10 positions agree with TRBD1. With 6 bases clipped from V and 5 bases from J, the junction kept 6 bases outside the gene matches. The CDR3 spans 15 residues. CDR1 MNHEY and CDR2 SVGAGI come from the germline V gene. This CDR3 is CASRFDRGPNEKLFF. CDR3 DNA: TGTGCCAGCAGATTCGACAGGGGGCCGAATGAAAAACTGTTTTTT.

This clone appeared a single time. The chain carries TRBV6-5 and TRBJ2-7; tentatively, D is TRBD2 (5 bases). The CDR3 is 13 residues long. CDR1 and CDR2 from the germline V gene are MNHEY and SVGAGI. V lost 5 bases and J 7 bases, leaving 15 bases between the germline ends. The CDR3 region has the DNA TGTGCCAGCAGTCAAACACGGGGTCGGGAGCAGTACTTC. Amino acid sequence: CASSQTRGREQYF.

The chain couples TRBV11-2 to TRBJ2-3, with D uncertain. V was trimmed by 5 bases and J by 0 bases, leaving 9 bases between them. Germline CDR1 SGHAT, CDR2 FQNNGV. The CDR3 consists of 14 residues. The DNA of the CDR3 is TGTGCCAGCAGCCTAACCTTGAGCACAGATACGCAGTATTTT. It encodes CASSLTLSTDTQYF.

This chain uses TRBV6-5 with TRBJ1-2; D gene unclear. Germline CDR1 is MNHEY and CDR2 is SVGAGI. The V end was cut by 7 bases, the J end by 6 bases, with 21 bases between. The CDR3 consists of 15 residues. Here the CDR3 reads CASTYGPPKGDGYTF. For the CDR3, the DNA is TGTGCCAGCACCTACGGACCTCCGAAAGGCGATGGCTACACCTTC.

This chain uses TRBV5-5 with TRBJ2-1; 8 positions match TRBD2. V gave up 7 bases and J gave up 0 bases; unmatched junction bases: 9. Germline V gives CDR1 SGHKS, CDR2 YYEKEE (reference sequence). CDR3 length: 16 residues. CDR3 nucleotide sequence: TGTGCCAGCGACGGGAGGGGGAAAAGCTCCTACAATGAGCAGTTCTTC. Translation gives CASDGRGKSSYNEQFF.

The genes are TRBV5-8 and TRBJ1-1; 9 bases fit TRBD1. J was trimmed by 5 bases and V by 0 bases; bases with no gene match: 5. Germline V gene lookup returns CDR1 SGHTS and CDR2 YDEGEE. The CDR3 covers 15 residues. The CDR3 protein is CASSLAIGQGTEAFF. The CDR3 nucleotides read TGTGCCAGCAGCTTGGCCATAGGACAGGGGACTGAAGCTTTCTTT.

This chain links TRBV9 with TRBJ1-1; TRBD1 aligns across 8 bases. CDR3 length equals 16 residues. V shed 1 base and J 0 bases; nucleotides not matched to a gene: 5. Germline CDR1 is SGDLS and CDR2 is YYNGEE. The CDR3 reads CASSVTQGAMNTEAFF. The CDR3 DNA is TGTGCCAGCAGCGTAACGCAGGGGGCTATGAACACTGAAGCTTTCTTT.

This chain connects TRBV7-8 to TRBJ1-1; unclear D gene. Trimming left V 0 bases short and J 10 bases short, with 12 bases between. Germline V lookup: CDR1 SGHVS, CDR2 FQNEAQ. The CDR3 is 13 residues long. In DNA form, the CDR3 reads TGTGCCAGCAGCTTAGCAAGGGTTGGAGGAGCTTTCTTT. This codes for CASSLARVGGAFF.

The rearrangement uses TRBV9 and TRBJ1-2; unclear D gene. The V end was cut by 0 bases, the J end by 4 bases, with 13 bases between. CDR3 length equals 15 residues. Germline CDR1 is SGDLS and CDR2 is YYNGEE. The DNA for the CDR3 is TGTGCCAGCAGCGTAGTTTCCTACGGAGCCTATGGCTACACCTTC. It encodes CASSVVSYGAYGYTF.

The sample holds one count of this clone. The V gene is TRBV28, the J gene TRBJ2-6, with TRBD1 identical over 10 bases. The V gene's germline CDR1 is MDHEN and CDR2 SYDVKM. CDR3 length: 15 amino acids. The CDR3 loop reads CGVRQGAGGANVLTF. DNA of the CDR3: TGTGGGGTACGACAGGGGGCTGGTGGGGCCAACGTCCTGACTTTC.

This clone has only a few counts. The chain joins TRBV6-6 to TRBJ1-1; D gene unclear. Germline V gene data show CDR1 as MNHNY and CDR2 as SVGAGI (reference sequence). CDR3 length: 13 amino acids. V lost 0 bases and J 6 bases, leaving 8 bases between the germline ends. The CDR3 spells CASSYSGLSEAFF. The CDR3 DNA follows: TGTGCCAGCAGTTACTCCGGACTTTCTGAAGCTTTCTTT.

The CDR3 reads CASRPPMIRKLFF. In DNA, the CDR3 is TGTGCCAGCAGACCGCCAATGATCAGAAAACTGTTTTTT. The chain couples TRBV6-5 to TRBJ1-4, with unresolved D. CDR1 is MNHEY, CDR2 SVGAGI, per germline. Deletions cut 6 bases from V and 10 bases from J, with 15 bases between. The CDR3 length is 13 residues.

In its sample, this clone ranks as medium-sized (0.01 to 0.1%). The V gene is TRBV19, the J gene TRBJ1-5, with a weak D call TRBD1 (5 bases). The CDR3 length is 15 residues. V lost 4 bases, J lost 3 bases, and 13 bases lay in between. In germline, CDR1 is LNHDA, CDR2 SQIVND (reference sequence). The chain's CDR3 is CASSTPSDNNQPQHF. DNA of the CDR3: TGTGCCAGTAGTACTCCTTCGGACAACAATCAGCCCCAGCATTTT.

This sequence joins TRBV6-5 and TRBJ2-1; tentative D call: TRBD1 (7 bases). Germline V lookup: CDR1 MNHEY, CDR2 SVGAGI. V was clipped by 6 bases and J by 9 bases, with 12 bases between them. The CDR3 runs to 12 residues. Here the CDR3 reads CASSPQGGEQFF. The DNA for the CDR3 is TGTGCCAGCAGCCCGCAGGGGGGTGAGCAGTTCTTC.

The chain combines TRBV10-3 with TRBJ2-7, with D possibly being TRBD1 or TRBD2 (5 bases each). CDR3 size: 15 residues. Trimming pared 3 bases from V and 0 bases from J, leaving 12 bases between. Germline CDR1 ENHRY, CDR2 SYGVKD. CDR3 DNA sequence: TGTGCCATCAGTGACCCCGGGACCCCCTCCTACGAGCAGTACTTC. The encoded protein is CAISDPGTPSYEQYF.

The chain links TRBV7-9 to TRBJ1-4, with D possibly being TRBD1 (6 bases). Germline values: CDR1 SEHNR, CDR2 FQNEAQ (reference sequence). Trimming pared 5 bases from V and 0 bases from J, leaving 13 bases between. This CDR3 has 16 residues. CDR3 nucleotide sequence: TGTGCCAGCAGCCCCCGGACAGTTGCAACTAATGAAAAACTGTTTTTT. Encoded protein: CASSPRTVATNEKLFF.

This clone was counted only a few times. The V and J genes are TRBV14 and TRBJ2-1; 9 positions agree with TRBD1. V was clipped by 2 bases and J by 5 bases; unmatched bases: 13. Looked up from germline, CDR1 is SGHDN and CDR2 is FVKESK. CDR3 size: 18 residues. The CDR3 sequence is CASSQLGTGYWDNNEQFF. The CDR3 DNA follows: TGTGCCAGCAGCCAACTAGGGACAGGGTATTGGGATAACAATGAGCAGTTCTTC.

V is TRBV7-9 and J is TRBJ1-3; 8 nucleotides agree with TRBD1. The CDR3 is made up of 16 amino acids. With V trimmed by 3 bases and J by 2 bases, 6 bases remained unmatched. Per the germline V gene, CDR1 is SEHNR and CDR2 is FQNEAQ (reference sequence). This chain's CDR3 is CASSFDRGYAGNTIYF. The CDR3, as DNA: TGTGCCAGCAGCTTTGACAGGGGCTACGCTGGAAACACCATATATTTT.

In DNA, the CDR3 is TGTGCCAGCAGCCCCAGGGAGCAGTTCTTC. Residues: CASSPREQFF. This chain connects TRBV21-1 to TRBJ2-1; the table's TRBD1 call for D was not verified on the DNA. TRBV21-1 is a listed pseudogene. The CDR3 extends over 10 amino acids.

V usage is TRBV19 and J usage is TRBJ1-6; TRBD1 might be the D (6 bases). Germline V lookup: CDR1 LNHDA, CDR2 SQIVND (reference sequence). V lost 5 bases and J lost 7, with 9 bases in between. The CDR3 spans 13 residues. DNA for the CDR3: TGTGCCAGTAGTGGACAGCCGAATTCACCCCTCCACTTT. Protein: CASSGQPNSPLHF.

This chain links TRBV11-2 with TRBJ2-1, with TRBD1 identical over 10 bases. This CDR3 spans 17 amino acids. Trimming cost V 1 base and J 5 bases; bases outside gene matches: 8. CDR1 SGHAT and CDR2 FQNNGV come from the germline V gene. CDR3 sequence: CASSLVSGQGTHNEQFF. The CDR3 DNA sequence: TGTGCCAGCAGCTTAGTCTCGGGACAGGGGACCCACAATGAGCAGTTCTTC.

The V gene is TRBV25-1, the J gene TRBJ1-6, with unresolved D. This CDR3 has 15 amino acids. V was shortened by 0 bases and J by 7 bases, with 10 bases between the two germline ends. Germline V CDR1 and CDR2: MGHDK, SYGVNS. Here the CDR3 reads CASSEYSTANSPLHF. The CDR3 bases are TGTGCCAGCAGTGAATACAGTACAGCGAATTCACCCCTCCACTTT. Combining the CDR3 with reference TRBV25-1 and TRBJ1-6 gives the whole variable domain EADIYQTPRYLVIGTGKKITLECSQTMGHDKMYWYQQDPGMELHLIHYSYGVNSTEKGDLSSESTVSRIRTEHFPLTLESARPSHTSQYLCASSEYSTANSPLHFGNGTRLTVT.

V is TRBV28 and J is TRBJ2-3, with no clear D. This CDR3 contains 14 residues. V was clipped by 2 bases and J by 4 bases, with 10 bases between them. Germline assignment: CDR1 MDHEN and CDR2 SYDVKM. CDR3 region: CASSLPVSPDTQYF. CDR3 bases: TGTGCCAGCAGTTTACCAGTTTCCCCAGATACGCAGTATTTT.

This clone has more than one count but fewer than ten. The chain links TRBV25-1 to TRBJ1-6; possibly TRBD1 for D (6 bases). This CDR3 region has 11 residues. Trimming took off 8 bases at V and 13 bases at J, with 12 bases between the two ends. The germline CDR1 and CDR2 sequences are MGHDK and SYGVNS. The CDR3 nucleotides read TGTGCCAGCTTTGGGGGGGCTCCCCTCCACTTT. The encoded protein is CASFGGAPLHF.

The chain couples TRBV4-1 to TRBJ2-5; TRBD2 aligns across 15 bases. The tail of the sequence fits TRBJ2-7 better, so the J call may be wrong. This CDR3 contains 17 residues. Germline lookup yields CDR1 MGHRA and CDR2 YSYEKL. The CDR3 here is CASSPPPGTSGRNEQYF. The CDR3 bases are TGCGCCAGCAGCCCACCGCCCGGGACTAGCGGGAGGAACGAGCAGTACTTC.